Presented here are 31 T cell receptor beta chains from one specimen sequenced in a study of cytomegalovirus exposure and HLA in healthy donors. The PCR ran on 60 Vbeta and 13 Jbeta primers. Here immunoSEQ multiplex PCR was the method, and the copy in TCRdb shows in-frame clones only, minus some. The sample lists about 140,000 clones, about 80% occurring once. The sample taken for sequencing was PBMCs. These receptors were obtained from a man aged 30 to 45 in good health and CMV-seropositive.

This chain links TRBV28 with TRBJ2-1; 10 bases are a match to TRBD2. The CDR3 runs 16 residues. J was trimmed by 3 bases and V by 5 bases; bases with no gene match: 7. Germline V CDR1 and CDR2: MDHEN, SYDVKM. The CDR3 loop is CASSGSGGPIYNEQFF. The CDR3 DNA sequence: TGTGCCAGCAGTGGTAGCGGGGGGCCAATCTACAATGAGCAGTTCTTC.

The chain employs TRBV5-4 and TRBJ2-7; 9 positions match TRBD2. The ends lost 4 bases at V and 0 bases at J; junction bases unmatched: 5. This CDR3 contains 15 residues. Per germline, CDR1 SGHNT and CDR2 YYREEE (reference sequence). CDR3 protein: CASSPSGRSSYEQYF. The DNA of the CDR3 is TGTGCCAGCAGCCCGAGCGGGAGGTCCTCCTACGAGCAGTACTTC. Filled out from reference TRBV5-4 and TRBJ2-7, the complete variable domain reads ETGVTQSPTHLIKTRGQQVTLRCSSQSGHNTVSWYQQALGQGPQFIFQYYREEENGRGNFPPRFSGLQFPNYSSELNVNALELDDSALYLCASSPSGRSSYEQYFGPGTRLTVT.

CDR3 amino acids: CASSQDPSNQPQHF. Written as DNA, the CDR3 is TGCGCCAGCAGCCAAGATCCGAGTAATCAGCCCCAGCATTTT. The chain carries TRBV4-1 and TRBJ1-5; D gene uncertain. Germline V gene lookup returns CDR1 MGHRA and CDR2 YSYEKL. This CDR3 region has 14 residues. Deletions cut 0 bases from V and 4 bases from J, with 7 bases between.

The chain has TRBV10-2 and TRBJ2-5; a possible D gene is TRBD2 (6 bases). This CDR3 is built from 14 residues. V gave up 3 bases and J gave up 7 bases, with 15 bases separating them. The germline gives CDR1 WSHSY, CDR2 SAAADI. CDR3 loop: CASSDLALGGTQYF. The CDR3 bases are TGCGCCAGCAGTGATTTAGCTCTGGGGGGGACCCAGTACTTC.

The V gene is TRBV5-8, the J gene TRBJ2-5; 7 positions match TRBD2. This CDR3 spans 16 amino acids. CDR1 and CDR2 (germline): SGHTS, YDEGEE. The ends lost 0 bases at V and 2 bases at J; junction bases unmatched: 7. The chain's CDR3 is CASSLVGAGPQETQYF. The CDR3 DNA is TGTGCCAGCAGCTTGGTGGGAGCGGGACCGCAAGAGACCCAGTACTTC.

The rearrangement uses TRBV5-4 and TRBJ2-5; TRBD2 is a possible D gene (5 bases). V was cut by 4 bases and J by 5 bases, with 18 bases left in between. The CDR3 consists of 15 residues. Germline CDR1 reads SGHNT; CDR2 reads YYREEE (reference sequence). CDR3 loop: CASSPTGLPPETQYF. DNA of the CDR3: TGTGCCAGCAGCCCGACCGGACTTCCCCCCGAGACCCAGTACTTC. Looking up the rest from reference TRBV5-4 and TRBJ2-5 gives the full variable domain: ETGVTQSPTHLIKTRGQQVTLRCSSQSGHNTVSWYQQALGQGPQFIFQYYREEENGRGNFPPRFSGLQFPNYSSELNVNALELDDSALYLCASSPTGLPPETQYFGPGTRLLVL.

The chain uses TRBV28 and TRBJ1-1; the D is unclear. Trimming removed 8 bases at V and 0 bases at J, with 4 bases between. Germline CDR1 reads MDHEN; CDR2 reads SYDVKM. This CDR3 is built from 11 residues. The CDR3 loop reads CASGLNTEAFF. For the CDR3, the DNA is TGTGCCAGCGGGCTGAACACTGAAGCTTTCTTT.

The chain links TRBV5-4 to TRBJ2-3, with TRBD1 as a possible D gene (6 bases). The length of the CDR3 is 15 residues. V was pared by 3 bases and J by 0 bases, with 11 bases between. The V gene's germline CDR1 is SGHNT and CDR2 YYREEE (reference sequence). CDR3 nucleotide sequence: TGTGCCAGCAGCTATCGACAGGCTAGCACAGATACGCAGTATTTT. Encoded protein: CASSYRQASTDTQYF.

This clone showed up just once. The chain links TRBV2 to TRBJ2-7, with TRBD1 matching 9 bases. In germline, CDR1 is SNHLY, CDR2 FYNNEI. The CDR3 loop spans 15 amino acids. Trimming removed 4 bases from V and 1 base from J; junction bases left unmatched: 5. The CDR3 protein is CASSAPGQGSYEQYF. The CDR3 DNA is TGTGCCAGCAGTGCACCGGGACAGGGTTCCTACGAGCAGTACTTC.

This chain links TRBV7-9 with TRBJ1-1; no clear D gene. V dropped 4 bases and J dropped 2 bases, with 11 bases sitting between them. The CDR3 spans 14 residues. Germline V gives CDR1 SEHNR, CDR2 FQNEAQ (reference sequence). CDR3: CASSSAGSNTEAFF. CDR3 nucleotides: TGTGCCAGCAGCTCGGCCGGGAGTAACACTGAAGCTTTCTTT.

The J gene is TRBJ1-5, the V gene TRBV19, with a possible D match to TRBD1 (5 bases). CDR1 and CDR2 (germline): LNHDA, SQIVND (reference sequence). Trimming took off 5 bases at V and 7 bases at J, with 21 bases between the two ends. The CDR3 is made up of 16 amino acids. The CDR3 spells CASSWNVGGVEQPQHF. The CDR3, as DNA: TGTGCCAGTAGTTGGAATGTCGGGGGTGTAGAACAGCCCCAGCATTTT.

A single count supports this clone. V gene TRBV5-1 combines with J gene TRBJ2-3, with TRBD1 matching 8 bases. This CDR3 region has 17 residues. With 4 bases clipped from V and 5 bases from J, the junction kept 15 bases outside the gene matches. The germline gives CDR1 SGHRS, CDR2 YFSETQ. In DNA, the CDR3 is TGCGCCAGCAGCAACAGGGACAGGAAAGGCCCCCAAGATACGCAGTATTTT. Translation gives CASSNRDRKGPQDTQYF. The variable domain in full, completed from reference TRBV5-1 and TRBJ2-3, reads KAGVTQTPRYLIKTRGQQVTLSCSPISGHRSVSWYQQTPGQGLQFLFEYFSETQRNKGNFPGRFSGRQFSNSRSEMNVSTLELGDSALYLCASSNRDRKGPQDTQYFGPGTRLTVL.

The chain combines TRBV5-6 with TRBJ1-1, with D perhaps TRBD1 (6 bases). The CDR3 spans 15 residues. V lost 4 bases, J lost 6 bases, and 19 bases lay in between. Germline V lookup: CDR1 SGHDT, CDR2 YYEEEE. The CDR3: CASSLGPGEVAEAFF. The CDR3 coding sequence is TGTGCCAGCAGCCTTGGACCAGGGGAAGTGGCTGAAGCTTTCTTT.

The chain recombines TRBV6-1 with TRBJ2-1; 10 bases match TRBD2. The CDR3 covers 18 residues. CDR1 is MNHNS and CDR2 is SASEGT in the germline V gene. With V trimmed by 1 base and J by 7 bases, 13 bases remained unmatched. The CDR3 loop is CASSEGPTLAGEENEQFF. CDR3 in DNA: TGTGCCAGCAGTGAAGGGCCGACGCTAGCGGGAGAGGAAAATGAGCAGTTCTTC.

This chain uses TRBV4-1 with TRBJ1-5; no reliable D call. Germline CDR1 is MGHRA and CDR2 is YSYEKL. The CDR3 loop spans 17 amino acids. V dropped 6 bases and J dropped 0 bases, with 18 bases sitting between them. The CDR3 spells CASSPSDTEHSNQPQHF. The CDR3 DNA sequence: TGCGCCAGCAGTCCCTCAGACACAGAGCATAGCAATCAGCCCCAGCATTTT.

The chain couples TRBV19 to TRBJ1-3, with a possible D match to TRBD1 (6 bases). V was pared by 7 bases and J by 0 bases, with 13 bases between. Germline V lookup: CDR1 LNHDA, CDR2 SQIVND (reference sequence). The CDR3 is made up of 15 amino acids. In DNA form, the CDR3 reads TGTGCCAGTACCCTCGGACAGAGCTCTGGAAACACCATATATTTT. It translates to CASTLGQSSGNTIYF.

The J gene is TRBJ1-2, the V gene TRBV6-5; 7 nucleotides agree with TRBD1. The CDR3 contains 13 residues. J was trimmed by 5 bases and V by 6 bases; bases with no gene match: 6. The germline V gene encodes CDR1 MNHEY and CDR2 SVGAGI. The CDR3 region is CASSRDRTYGYTF. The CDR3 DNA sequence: TGTGCCAGCAGCCGGGACAGAACTTATGGCTACACCTTC.

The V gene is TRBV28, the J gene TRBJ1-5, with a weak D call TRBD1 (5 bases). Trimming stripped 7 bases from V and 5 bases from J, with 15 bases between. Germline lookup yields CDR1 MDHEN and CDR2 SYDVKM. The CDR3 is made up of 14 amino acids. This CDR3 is CASNRPAGYQPQHF. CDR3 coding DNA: TGTGCCAGCAATAGACCCGCAGGGTATCAGCCCCAGCATTTT.

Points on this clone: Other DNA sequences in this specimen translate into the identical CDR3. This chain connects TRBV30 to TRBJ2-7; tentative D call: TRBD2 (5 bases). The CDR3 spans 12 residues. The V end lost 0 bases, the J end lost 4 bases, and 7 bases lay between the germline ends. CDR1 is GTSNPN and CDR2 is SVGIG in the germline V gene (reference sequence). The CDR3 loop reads CAWSVSGYEQYF. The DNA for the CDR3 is TGTGCCTGGAGTGTAAGCGGATACGAGCAGTACTTC.

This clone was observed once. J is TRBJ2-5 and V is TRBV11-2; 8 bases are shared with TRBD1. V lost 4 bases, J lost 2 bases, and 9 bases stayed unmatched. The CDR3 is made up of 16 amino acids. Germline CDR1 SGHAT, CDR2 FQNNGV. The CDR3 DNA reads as TGTGCCAGCAGCTCCTCAGGGGGCGAGGGGCAAGAGACCCAGTACTTC. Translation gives CASSSSGGEGQETQYF.

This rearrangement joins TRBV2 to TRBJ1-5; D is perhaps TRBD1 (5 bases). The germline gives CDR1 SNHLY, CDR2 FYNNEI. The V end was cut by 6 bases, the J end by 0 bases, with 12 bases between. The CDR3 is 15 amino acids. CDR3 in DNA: TGTGCCAGCAGGACAGAGATCTATAGCAATCAGCCCCAGCATTTT. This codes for CASRTEIYSNQPQHF.

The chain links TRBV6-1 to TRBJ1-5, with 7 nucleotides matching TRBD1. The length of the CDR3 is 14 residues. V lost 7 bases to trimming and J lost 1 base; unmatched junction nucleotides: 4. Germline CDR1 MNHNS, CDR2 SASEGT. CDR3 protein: CASTLGQSNQPQHF. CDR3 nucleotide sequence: TGTGCCAGCACCCTGGGACAGAGCAATCAGCCCCAGCATTTT.

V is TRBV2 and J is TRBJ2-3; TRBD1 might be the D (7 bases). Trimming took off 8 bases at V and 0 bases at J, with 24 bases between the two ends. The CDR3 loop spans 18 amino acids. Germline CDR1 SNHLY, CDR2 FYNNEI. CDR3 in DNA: TGTGCCAGCCCTAAGGAGGGGGCAGCGAGCGGAAGCACAGATACGCAGTATTTT. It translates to CASPKEGAASGSTDTQYF.

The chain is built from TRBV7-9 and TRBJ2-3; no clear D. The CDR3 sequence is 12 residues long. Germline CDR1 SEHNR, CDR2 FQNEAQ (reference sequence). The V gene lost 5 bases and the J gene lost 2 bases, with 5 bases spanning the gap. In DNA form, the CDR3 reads TGTGCCAGCAGCCCTTCCACAGATACGCAGTATTTT. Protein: CASSPSTDTQYF.

The CDR3 region is CASSFRRLTGDEQYF. CDR3 in DNA: TGTGCCAGCAGCTTCCGGAGATTGACAGGGGACGAGCAGTACTTC. V and J are TRBV5-6 and TRBJ2-7, with 8 bases lining up with TRBD1. Germline trimming cut 2 bases from V and 5 bases from J; bases unmatched to any gene: 9. This CDR3 is 15 amino acids long. Germline CDR1 and CDR2: SGHDT and YYEEEE.

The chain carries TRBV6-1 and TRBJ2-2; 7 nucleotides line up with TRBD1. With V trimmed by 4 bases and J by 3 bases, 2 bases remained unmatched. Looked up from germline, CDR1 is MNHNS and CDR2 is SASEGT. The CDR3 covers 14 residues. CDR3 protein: CASSGGGYTGELFF. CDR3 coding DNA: TGTGCCAGCAGTGGAGGGGGCTACACCGGGGAGCTGTTTTTT.

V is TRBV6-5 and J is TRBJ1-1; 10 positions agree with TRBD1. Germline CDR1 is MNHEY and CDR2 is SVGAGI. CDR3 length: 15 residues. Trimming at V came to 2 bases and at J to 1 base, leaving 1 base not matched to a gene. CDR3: CASSYRDRGNTEAFF. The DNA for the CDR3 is TGTGCCAGCAGTTACCGGGACAGGGGGAACACTGAAGCTTTCTTT.

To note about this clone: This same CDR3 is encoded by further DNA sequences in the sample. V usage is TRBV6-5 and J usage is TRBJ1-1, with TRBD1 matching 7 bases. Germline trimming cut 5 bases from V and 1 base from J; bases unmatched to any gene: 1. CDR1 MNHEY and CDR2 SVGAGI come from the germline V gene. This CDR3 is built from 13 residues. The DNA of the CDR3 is TGTGCCAGCAGTCGACAGGGGAACACTGAAGCTTTCTTT. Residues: CASSRQGNTEAFF.

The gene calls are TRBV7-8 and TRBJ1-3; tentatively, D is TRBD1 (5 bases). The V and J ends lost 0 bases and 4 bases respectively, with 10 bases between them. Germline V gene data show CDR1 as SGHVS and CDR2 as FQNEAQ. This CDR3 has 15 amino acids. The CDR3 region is CASSLAIGAGNTIYF. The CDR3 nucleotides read TGTGCCAGCAGCTTAGCGATAGGGGCGGGAAACACCATATATTTT.

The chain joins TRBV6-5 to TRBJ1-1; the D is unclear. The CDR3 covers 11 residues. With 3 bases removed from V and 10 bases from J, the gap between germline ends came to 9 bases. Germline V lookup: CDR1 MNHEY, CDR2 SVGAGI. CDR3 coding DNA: TGTGCCAGCAGTTATAAACAGAGAGCTTTCTTT. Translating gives CASSYKQRAFF.

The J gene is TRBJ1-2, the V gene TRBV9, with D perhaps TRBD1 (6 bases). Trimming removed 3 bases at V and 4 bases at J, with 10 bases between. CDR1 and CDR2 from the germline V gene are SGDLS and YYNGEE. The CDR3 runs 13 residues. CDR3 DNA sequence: TGTGCCAGCAGCGCCCAGGGGAGCTATGGCTACACCTTC. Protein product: CASSAQGSYGYTF.